The present T cell receptor (beta chain) was sequenced within a study of CD8 T cells in Susac syndrome. It was with random hexamers that roughly 0.45 to 1 ug RNA was reverse transcribed. Across 54 Vbeta and 13 Jbeta, immunoSEQ multiplex PCR amplified TCR beta CDR3. TCRdb independently ran MiXCR on the immunoSEQ multiplex PCR reads; one entry per CDR3 protein. The repertoire holds more than 70,000 distinct CDR3 sequences, 90% to 95% seen once, with about 0.32% in the top ten. From blood CD8+ and CD4+ T cells, TCR beta sequences were generated. TEMRA cells were enriched by FACS, and CD4+ and CD8+ T cells were negatively isolated. V was trimmed by 2 bases and J by 2 bases, leaving 13 bases between them. Per the germline V gene, CDR1 is SGHTA and CDR2 is FQGTGA. The CDR3 covers 15 residues.

The V call is TRBV7-3, the J call TRBJ2-7; D is perhaps TRBD1 or TRBD2 (5 bases each). The sequence was collected from a human donor in good health. Sequencing input: CD8+ T cells from PBMCs. Written as DNA, the CDR3 is TGTGCCAGCAGCTTAGAGCTCGGGGCTCCCTACGAGCAGTACTTC. As protein: CASSLELGAPYEQYF.